This entry features one TCR beta chain sequence. An end of the junction differs from the germline gene, which may be a read error. These data originate in a study of blood T cell repertoires in COVID-19. On the study more broadly: COVID-19 samples from acute and convalescent phases originated in the United States, Italy and Spain. The cDNA or gDNA used as material had been derived from T cells, B-cell-depleted T cells, or PBMCs.

Germline loops: CDR1 PRHDT, CDR2 FYEKMQ (reference sequence). CDR3 length: 16 residues. As originally analysed: Reference gene primer amplification yielded estimated nucleated cell counts. Some clones are missing from TCRdb's copy, which holds only in-frame ones; the method was immunoSEQ multiplex PCR. V, J and clone size reflect that table, while D and trimming were determined from the DNA. The sample has over 200,000 clones; approximately 90% are singletons. The TCR was taken from a woman between 35 and 50 years old with acute or convalescent COVID-19. This chain links TRBV13 with TRBJ1-2; 9 bases line up with TRBD1. Sequencing was carried out using peripheral blood. CDR3 in DNA: TGTGCCAGCAGTTTAGCATCAGGACAGGGGATCTATGGCTACACCTTC. Its translation is CASSLASGQGIYGYTF.